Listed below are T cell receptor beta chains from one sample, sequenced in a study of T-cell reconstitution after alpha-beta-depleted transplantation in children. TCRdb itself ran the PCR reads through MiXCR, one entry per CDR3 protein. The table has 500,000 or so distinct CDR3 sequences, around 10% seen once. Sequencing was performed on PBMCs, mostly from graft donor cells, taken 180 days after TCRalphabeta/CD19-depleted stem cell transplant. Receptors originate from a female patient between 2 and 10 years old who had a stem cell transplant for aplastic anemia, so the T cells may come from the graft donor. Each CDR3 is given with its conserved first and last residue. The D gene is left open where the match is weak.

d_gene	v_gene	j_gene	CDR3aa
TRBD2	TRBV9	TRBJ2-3	CASSVVPSRGVGDTQYF
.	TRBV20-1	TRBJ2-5	CSARYWWGGDPPQETQYF
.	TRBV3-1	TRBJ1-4	CASSQEPGRAGEKLFF
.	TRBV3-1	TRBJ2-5	CASSQPGAGETQYF
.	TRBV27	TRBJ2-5	CASSLVGARAQYF
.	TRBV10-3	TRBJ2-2	CAINGGEAANTGELFF
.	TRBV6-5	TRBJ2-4	CASSYQGAKNIQYF
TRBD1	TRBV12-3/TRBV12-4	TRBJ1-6	CASSPGQGSSPLHF
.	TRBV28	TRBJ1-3	CASSLSRLTVSGNTIYF
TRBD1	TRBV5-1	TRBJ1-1	CASSLSGQSSEAFF
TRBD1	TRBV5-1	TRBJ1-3	CASSTAGGSGNTIYF
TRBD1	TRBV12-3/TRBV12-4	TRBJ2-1	CASRAGDRAYYNEQFF
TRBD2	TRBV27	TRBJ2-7	CASSFKIAGAYEQYF
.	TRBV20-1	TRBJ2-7	CSASGTTGPWDEQYF
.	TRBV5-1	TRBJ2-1	CASSLKLDPYNEQFF
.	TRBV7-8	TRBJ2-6	CASSSLAGANVLTF
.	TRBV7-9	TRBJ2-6	CASSSGPGLANVLTF
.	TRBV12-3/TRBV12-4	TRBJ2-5	CASTRHLQETQYF
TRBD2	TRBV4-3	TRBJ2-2	CASSQVAGRANTGELFF
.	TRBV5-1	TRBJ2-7	CASSLAFGEHEQYF
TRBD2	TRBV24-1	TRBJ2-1	CATSDFLAGEDNEQFF
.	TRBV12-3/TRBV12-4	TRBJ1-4	CASSFAAGNEKLFF
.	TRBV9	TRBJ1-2	CASSVDPGPAYGYTF
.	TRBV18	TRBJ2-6	CASFLGSGANVLTF
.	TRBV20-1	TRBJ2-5	CTQVRQETQYF
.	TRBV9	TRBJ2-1	CASSTPNQIHRQFF
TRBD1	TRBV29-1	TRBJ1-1	CSVAGQGARAFF
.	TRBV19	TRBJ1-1	CASRKPGRSEAFF
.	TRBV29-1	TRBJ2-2	CSVEDRKLNGGTGELFF